Listed below are T cell receptor beta chains from one sample, sequenced in a study of blood T cell repertoires in COVID-19. The repertoire was sequenced with immunoSEQ multiplex PCR; TCRdb's copy has only in-frame clones and lacks some. The top ten hold approximately 1.4% of the sample, which has over 250,000 clones, over 80% seen once. The specimen sequenced was peripheral blood. These receptors were collected from a woman aged 40 to 49 who had recovered from COVID-19. The CDR3 runs from the conserved cysteine through the conserved F or W. D genes are given only for firm matches. Clone size is stated in some rows and not others, as once, few, many or a class when expanded.

>NA|TRBV5-6|NA|TRBJ1-6
TGTGCCAGCACTAGTAATTCACCCCTCCACTTT
CASTSNSPLHF
>NA|TRBV10-1|NA|TRBJ1-1
TGCGCCAGCAGTGAGCCCCAGGGTACTGAAGCTTTCTTT
CASSEPQGTEAFF
>TRBD2|TRBV2|NA|TRBJ2-7
TGTGCCAGCAGTGACGGGGGGGTTCTCTACGAGCAGTACTTC
CASSDGGVLYEQYF
>NA|TRBV30|NA|TRBJ1-1
TGTGCCTGGAGTGGAGGACTGGGGGCTTTCTTT
CAWSGGLGAFF
>NA|TRBV3-1/TRBV3-2|NA|TRBJ1-3
TGTGCCAGCAGCCAAGAGGCGGTTGGAAACACCATATATTTT
CASSQEAVGNTIYF
>NA|TRBV11-2|NA|TRBJ2-7
TGTGCCAGCAGCCCACCCTCCTACCTGGAGCGCTACGAGCAGTACTTC
CASSPPSYLERYEQYF
>TRBD2|TRBV2|NA|TRBJ2-1
TGTGCCAGCAGGGAATTGACTAGCGGTTACAATGAGCAGTTCTTC
CASRELTSGYNEQFF
>NA|TRBV23-1|NA|TRBJ2-7
TGCGCCAGCAGACGACGATTGGGCCTCTCCTACGAGCAGTACTTC
CASRRRLGLSYEQYF
>TRBD2|TRBV30|once|TRBJ2-2
TGTGCCTGGAGTGCCCTGGGAGCGGGGGCTAGCACGAACACCGGGGAGCTGTTTTTT
CAWSALGAGASTNTGELFF
>NA|TRBV10-3|NA|TRBJ2-1
TGTGCCATCAGTGAGTTCACGGGAGACTCCTACAATGAGCAGTTCTTC
CAISEFTGDSYNEQFF
>TRBD2|TRBV19|NA|TRBJ2-7
TGTGCCAGTAGTGCGGGACTAGCGGCCTACGAGCAGTACTTC
CASSAGLAAYEQYF
>NA|TRBV2|NA|TRBJ1-1
TGTGCCAGCAGGAGAACGGACACGAACACTGAAGCTTTCTTT
CASRRTDTNTEAFF
>TRBD1|TRBV27|NA|TRBJ1-4
TGTGCCAGCAGTTTAAGAGGGGGCATGGGAAAACTGTTTTTT
CASSLRGGMGKLFF
>NA|TRBV3-1/TRBV3-2|NA|TRBJ1-1
TGTGCCAGCAGCCGTCTAAGCACTGAAGCTTTCTTT
CASSRLSTEAFF
>NA|TRBV4-1|few|TRBJ1-5
TGCGCCAGCAGCCAAGATGGGCCCCCGGCGGGTAGCAATCAGCCCCAGCATTTT
CASSQDGPPAGSNQPQHF
>TRBD1|TRBV5-4|NA|TRBJ1-2
TGTGCCAGCAGCCTCGGGACAGGGGGCGTGGGCTATGGCTACACCTTC
CASSLGTGGVGYGYTF
>NA|TRBV3-1/TRBV3-2|NA|TRBJ1-6
TGTGCCAGCAGCCAAAGTCAGGATCATTCACCCCTCCACTTT
CASSQSQDHSPLHF
>TRBD1|TRBV7-8|NA|TRBJ1-2
TGTGCCAGCAGCTTATCCCCCGTGGGACAGGATTCCGGCTACACCTTC
CASSLSPVGQDSGYTF